This T cell receptor beta chain was sequenced in a study of cytomegalovirus exposure and HLA in healthy donors. Overall study results and limits: Fewer N-insertions (relative to the approximately 700-donor mean) were reportedly seen in an Asian-associated ancestry cluster in a later analysis. Listed as cytomegalovirus-associated were 150 to 200 TCR beta chains.

Sampled while nominally healthy, donors likely had unrecorded immune exposures. The CDR3 runs to 16 residues. The V and J ends lost 4 bases and 5 bases, in that order; junction bases with no gene match: 12. Germline V lookup: CDR1 SGDLS, CDR2 YYNGEE. This clone was seen only a few times. Antigen: not known. PCR used 60 Vbeta primers and 13 Jbeta primers. Only in-frame clones appear in the TCRdb table, and some are missing; sequencing was by immunoSEQ multiplex PCR. The data show 150,000 or so clones, 70% to 85% seen once. Sequenced material: PBMCs. V usage is TRBV9 and J usage is TRBJ2-7; TRBD1 aligns across 10 bases. This receptor was obtained from a female donor in good health and CMV-seronegative. DNA for the CDR3: TGTGCCAGCAGCTTCGGGGGGGACAGGGGTTCCCACGAGCAGTACTTC. This gives the protein CASSFGGDRGSHEQYF.